The present T cell receptor (beta chain) was sequenced within a study of blood T cell repertoires in COVID-19. About the study: Sites across the United States, Italy and Spain contributed samples from acute and convalescent COVID-19. PBMCs, B-cell-depleted T cells, or T cells provided the cDNA or gDNA that made up the material.

Authors' processing steps: Nucleated cell counts were estimated from reference gene primer amplification. This table comes from immunoSEQ multiplex PCR, and its TCRdb copy is limited to in-frame clones, with some not included. The V and J calls and clone size are taken from that table; D and trimming were inferred from the DNA. The data show 200,000 to 300,000 clones, approximately 83% seen once. The material sequenced was peripheral blood. The receptor comes from a woman in her twenties or thirties who had recovered from COVID-19.

The CDR3 here is CASSAGGVVFYNEQFF. CDR3 in DNA: TGTGCCAGCAGTGCAGGGGGAGTTGTTTTCTACAATGAGCAGTTCTTC. V gene TRBV9 combines with J gene TRBJ2-1; 7 nucleotides line up with TRBD1. Trimming cost V 5 bases and J 3 bases; bases outside gene matches: 11. The CDR3 has 16 amino acids. The germline CDR1 and CDR2 sequences are SGDLS and YYNGEE.